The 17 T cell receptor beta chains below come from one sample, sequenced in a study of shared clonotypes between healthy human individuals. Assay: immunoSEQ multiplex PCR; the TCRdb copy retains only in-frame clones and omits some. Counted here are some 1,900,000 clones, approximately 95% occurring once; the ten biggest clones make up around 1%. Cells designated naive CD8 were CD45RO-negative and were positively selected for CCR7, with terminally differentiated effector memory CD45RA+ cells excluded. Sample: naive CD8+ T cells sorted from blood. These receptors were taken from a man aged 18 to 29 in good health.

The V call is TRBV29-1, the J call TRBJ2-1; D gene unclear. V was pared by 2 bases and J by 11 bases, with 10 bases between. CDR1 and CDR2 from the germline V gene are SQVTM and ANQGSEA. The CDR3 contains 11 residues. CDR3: CSVETSAQQFF. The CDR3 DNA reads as TGCAGCGTTGAAACGAGCGCCCAGCAGTTCTTC.

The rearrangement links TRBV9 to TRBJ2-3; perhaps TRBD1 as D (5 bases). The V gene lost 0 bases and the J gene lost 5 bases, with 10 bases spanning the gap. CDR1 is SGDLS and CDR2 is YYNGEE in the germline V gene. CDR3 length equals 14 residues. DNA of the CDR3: TGTGCCAGCAGCGTAGAAGGGGATCGAGATACGCAGTATTTT. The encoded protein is CASSVEGDRDTQYF.

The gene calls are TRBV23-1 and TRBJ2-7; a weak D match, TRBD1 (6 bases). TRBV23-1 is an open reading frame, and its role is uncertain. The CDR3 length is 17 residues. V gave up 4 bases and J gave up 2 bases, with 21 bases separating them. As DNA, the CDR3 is TGCGCCAGCAGTCCCTACTCCTCCCCGGACAGCCCCTACGAGCAGTACTTC. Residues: CASSPYSSPDSPYEQYF.

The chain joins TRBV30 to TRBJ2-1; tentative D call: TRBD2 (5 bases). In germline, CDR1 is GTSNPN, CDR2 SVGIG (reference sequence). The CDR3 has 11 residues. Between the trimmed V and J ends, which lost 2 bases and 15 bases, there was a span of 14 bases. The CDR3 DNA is TGTGCCTGGAGTCCGACGGGAAAGTGGTTCTTC. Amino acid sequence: CAWSPTGKWFF.

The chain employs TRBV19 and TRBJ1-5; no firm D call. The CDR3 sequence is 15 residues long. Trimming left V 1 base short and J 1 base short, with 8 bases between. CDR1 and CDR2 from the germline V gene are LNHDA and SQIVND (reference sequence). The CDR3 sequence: CASSIGVESNQPQHF. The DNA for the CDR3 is TGTGCCAGTAGTATAGGCGTTGAGAGCAATCAGCCCCAGCATTTT.

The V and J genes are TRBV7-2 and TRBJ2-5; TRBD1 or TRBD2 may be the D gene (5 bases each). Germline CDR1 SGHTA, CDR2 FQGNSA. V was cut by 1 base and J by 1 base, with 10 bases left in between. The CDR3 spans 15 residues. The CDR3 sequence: CASSLVLGPQETQYF. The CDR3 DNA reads TGTGCCAGCAGCTTAGTTCTGGGACCCCAAGAGACCCAGTACTTC. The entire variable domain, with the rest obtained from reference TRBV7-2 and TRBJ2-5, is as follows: GAGVSQSPSNKVTEKGKDVELRCDPISGHTALYWYRQSLGQGLEFLIYFQGNSAPDKSGLPSDRFSAERTGGSVSTLTIQRTQQEDSAVYLCASSLVLGPQETQYFGPGTRLLVL.

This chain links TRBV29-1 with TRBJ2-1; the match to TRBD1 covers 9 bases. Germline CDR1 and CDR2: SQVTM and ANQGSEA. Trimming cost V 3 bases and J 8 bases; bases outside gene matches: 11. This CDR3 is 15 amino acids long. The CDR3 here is CSVDPGTGSVHEQFF. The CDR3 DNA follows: TGCAGCGTTGACCCCGGGACAGGGAGTGTCCATGAGCAGTTCTTC.

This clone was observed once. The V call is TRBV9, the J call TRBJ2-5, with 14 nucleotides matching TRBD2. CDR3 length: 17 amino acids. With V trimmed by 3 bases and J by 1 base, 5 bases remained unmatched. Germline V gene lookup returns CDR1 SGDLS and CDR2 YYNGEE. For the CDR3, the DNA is TGTGCCAGCAGCGCCTCAGGGACTAGCGGGGGCCAAGAGACCCAGTACTTC. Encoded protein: CASSASGTSGGQETQYF.

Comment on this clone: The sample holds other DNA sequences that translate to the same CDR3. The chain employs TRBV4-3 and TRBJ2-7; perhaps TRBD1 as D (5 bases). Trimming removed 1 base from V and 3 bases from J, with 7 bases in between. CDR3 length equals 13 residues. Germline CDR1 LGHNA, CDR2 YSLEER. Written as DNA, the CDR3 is TGCGCCAGCAGCCAAGGACAGTTCTACGAGCAGTACTTC. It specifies CASSQGQFYEQYF.

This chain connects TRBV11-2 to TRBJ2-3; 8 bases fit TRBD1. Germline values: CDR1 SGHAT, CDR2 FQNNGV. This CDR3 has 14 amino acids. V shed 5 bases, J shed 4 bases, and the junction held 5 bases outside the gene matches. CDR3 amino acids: CASSHGTGSDTQYF. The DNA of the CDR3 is TGTGCCAGCAGCCATGGGACAGGTTCAGATACGCAGTATTTT.

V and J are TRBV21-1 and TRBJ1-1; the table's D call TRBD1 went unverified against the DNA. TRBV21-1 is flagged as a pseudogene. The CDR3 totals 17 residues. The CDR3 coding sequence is TGTGCCAGCAGCAGCAGTGGACAGGGGGCTAGGGACACTGAAGCTTTCTTT. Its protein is CASSSSGQGARDTEAFF.

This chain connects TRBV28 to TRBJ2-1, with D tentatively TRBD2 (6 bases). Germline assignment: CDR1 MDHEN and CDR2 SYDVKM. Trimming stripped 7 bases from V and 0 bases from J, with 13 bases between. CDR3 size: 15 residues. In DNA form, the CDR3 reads TGTGCCAGCATCGGCTGGACTACCTCCTACAATGAGCAGTTCTTC. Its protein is CASIGWTTSYNEQFF. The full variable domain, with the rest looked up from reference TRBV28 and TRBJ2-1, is DVKVTQSSRYLVKRTGEKVFLECVQDMDHENMFWYRQDPGLGLRLIYFSYDVKMKEKGDIPEGYSVSREKKERFSLILESASTNQTSMYLCASIGWTTSYNEQFFGPGTRLTVL.

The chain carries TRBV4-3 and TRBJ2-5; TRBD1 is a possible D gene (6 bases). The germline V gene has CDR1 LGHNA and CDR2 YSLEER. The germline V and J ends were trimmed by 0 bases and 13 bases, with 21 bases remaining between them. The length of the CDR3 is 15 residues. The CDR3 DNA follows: TGCGCCAGCAGCCAAGATGCTGGGGGCGGCCCTAATCGGTACTTC. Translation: CASSQDAGGGPNRYF.

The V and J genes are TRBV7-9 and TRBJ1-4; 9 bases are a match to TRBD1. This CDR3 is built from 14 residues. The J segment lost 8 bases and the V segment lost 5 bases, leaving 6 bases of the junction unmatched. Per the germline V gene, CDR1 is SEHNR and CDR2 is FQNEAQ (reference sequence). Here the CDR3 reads CASSTTGGREKLFF. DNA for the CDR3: TGTGCCAGCAGCACGACAGGGGGGAGGGAAAAACTGTTTTTT.

The CDR3 reads CASSEIAGVEDTQYF. The CDR3 bases are TGTGCCAGCAGTGAAATTGCAGGGGTTGAAGATACGCAGTATTTT. The chain couples TRBV2 to TRBJ2-3, with D possibly being TRBD1 (6 bases). Trimming pared 2 bases from V and 5 bases from J, leaving 14 bases between. The CDR3 is made up of 15 amino acids. Germline V gene lookup returns CDR1 SNHLY and CDR2 FYNNEI.

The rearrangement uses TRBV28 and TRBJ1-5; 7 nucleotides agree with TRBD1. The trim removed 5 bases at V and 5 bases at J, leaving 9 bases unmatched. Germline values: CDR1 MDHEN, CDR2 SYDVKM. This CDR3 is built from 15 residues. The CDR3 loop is CASSPRRQGDQPQHF. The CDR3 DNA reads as TGTGCCAGCAGTCCCCGGCGTCAGGGGGATCAGCCCCAGCATTTT.

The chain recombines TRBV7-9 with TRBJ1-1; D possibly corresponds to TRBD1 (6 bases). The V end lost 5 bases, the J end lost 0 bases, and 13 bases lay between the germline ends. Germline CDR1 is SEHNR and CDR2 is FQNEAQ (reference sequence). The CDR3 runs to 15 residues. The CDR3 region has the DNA TGTGCCAGCAGCGGGAGGACAGACTTGAACACTGAAGCTTTCTTT. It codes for CASSGRTDLNTEAFF.